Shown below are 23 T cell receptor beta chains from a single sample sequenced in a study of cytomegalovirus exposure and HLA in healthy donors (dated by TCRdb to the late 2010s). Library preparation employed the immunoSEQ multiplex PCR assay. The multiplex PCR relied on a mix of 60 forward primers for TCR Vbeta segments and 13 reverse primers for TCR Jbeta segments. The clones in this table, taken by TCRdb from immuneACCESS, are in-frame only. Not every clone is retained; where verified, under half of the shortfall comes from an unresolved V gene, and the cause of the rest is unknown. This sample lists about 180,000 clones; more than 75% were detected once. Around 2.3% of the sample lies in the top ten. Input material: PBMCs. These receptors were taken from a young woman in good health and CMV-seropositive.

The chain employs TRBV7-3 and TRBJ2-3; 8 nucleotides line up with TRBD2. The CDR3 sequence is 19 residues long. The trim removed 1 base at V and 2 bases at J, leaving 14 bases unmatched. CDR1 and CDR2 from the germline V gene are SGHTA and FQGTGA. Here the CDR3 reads CASSLNARMVAGPTDTQYF. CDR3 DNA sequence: TGTGCCAGCAGCTTAAACGCTAGGATGGTAGCGGGGCCCACAGATACGCAGTATTTT.

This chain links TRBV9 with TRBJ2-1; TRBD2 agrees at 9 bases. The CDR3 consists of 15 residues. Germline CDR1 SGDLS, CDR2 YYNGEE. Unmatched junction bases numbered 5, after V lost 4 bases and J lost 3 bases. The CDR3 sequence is CASSPSGGLYNEQFF. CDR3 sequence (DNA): TGTGCCAGCAGCCCCAGCGGGGGGCTCTACAATGAGCAGTTCTTC.

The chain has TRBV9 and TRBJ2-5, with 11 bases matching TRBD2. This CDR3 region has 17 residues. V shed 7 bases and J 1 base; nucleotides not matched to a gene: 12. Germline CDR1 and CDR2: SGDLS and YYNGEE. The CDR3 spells CASSPRALAGGQETQYF. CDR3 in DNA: TGTGCCAGCTCCCCAAGGGCCCTAGCGGGGGGCCAAGAGACCCAGTACTTC. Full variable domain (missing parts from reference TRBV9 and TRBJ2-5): DSGVTQTPKHLITATGQRVTLRCSPRSGDLSVYWYQQSLDQGLQFLIQYYNGEERAKGNILERFSAQQFPDLHSELNLSSLELGDSALYFCASSPRALAGGQETQYFGPGTRLLVL.

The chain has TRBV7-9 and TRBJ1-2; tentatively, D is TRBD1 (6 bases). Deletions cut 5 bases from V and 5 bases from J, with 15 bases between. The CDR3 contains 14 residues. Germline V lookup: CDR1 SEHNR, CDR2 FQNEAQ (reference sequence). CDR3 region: CASSVPQGSYGYTF. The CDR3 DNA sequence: TGTGCCAGCAGCGTCCCGCAGGGGAGTTATGGCTACACCTTC.

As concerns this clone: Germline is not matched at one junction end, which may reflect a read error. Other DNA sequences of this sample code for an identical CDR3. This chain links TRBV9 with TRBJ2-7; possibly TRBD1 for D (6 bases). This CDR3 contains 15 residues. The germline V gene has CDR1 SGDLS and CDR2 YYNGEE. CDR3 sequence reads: CASSVAPGAPYEQYF. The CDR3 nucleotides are TGTGCCAGTAGCGTAGCACCAGGGGCCCCCTACGAGCAGTACTTC.

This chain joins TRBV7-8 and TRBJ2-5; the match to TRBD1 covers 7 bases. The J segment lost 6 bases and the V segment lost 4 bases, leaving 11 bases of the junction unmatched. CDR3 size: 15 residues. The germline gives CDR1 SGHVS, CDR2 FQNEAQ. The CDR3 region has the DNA TGTGCCAGCAGCTCACGAGGGACAGCTCAGCAGACCCAGTACTTC. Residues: CASSSRGTAQQTQYF.

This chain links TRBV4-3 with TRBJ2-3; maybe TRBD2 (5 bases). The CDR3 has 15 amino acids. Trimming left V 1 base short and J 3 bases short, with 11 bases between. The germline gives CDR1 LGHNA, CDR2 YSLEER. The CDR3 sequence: CASSQAGLATDTQYF. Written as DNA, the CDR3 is TGCGCCAGCAGCCAAGCTGGGCTAGCTACAGATACGCAGTATTTT.

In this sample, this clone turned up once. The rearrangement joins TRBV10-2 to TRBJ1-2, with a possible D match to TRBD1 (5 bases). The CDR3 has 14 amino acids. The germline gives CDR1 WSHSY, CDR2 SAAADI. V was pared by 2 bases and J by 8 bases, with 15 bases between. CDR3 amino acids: CASSERRTQFGYTF. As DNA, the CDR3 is TGCGCCAGCAGTGAGAGGCGGACACAGTTCGGCTACACCTTC.

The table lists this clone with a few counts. The CDR3 reads CASSLVSVTEAFF. CDR3 bases: TGTGCCAGCAGCTTGGTGTCTGTAACTGAAGCTTTCTTT. This chain links TRBV5-5 with TRBJ1-1; D gene ambiguous. V lost 0 bases and J lost 5, with 8 bases in between. The CDR3 has 13 amino acids. Germline V lookup: CDR1 SGHKS, CDR2 YYEKEE (reference sequence). Variable domain in full (rest from reference TRBV5-5 and TRBJ1-1): DAGVTQSPTHLIKTRGQQVTLRCSPISGHKSVSWYQQVLGQGPQFIFQYYEKEERGRGNFPDRFSARQFPNYSSELNVNALLLGDSALYLCASSLVSVTEAFFGQGTRLTVV.

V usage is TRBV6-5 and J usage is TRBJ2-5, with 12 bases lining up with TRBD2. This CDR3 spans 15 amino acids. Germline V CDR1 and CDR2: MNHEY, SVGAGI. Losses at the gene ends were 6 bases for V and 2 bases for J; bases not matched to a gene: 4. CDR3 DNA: TGTGCCAGCAGGTCTAGCGGGGGGGTACAAGAGACCCAGTACTTC. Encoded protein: CASRSSGGVQETQYF.

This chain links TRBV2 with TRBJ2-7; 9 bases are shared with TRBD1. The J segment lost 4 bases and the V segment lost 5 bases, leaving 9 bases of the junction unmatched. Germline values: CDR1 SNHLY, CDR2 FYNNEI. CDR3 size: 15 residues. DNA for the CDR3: TGTGCCAGCAGTTCGGGACAGGGTGGCTTATACGAGCAGTACTTC. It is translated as CASSSGQGGLYEQYF.

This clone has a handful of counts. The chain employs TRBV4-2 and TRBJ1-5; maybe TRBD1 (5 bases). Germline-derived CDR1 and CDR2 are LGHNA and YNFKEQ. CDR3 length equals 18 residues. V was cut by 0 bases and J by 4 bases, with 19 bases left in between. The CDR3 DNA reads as TGTGCCAGCAGCCAAGACCCCTCGGTTACAGGTGGAAATCAGCCCCAGCATTTT. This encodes CASSQDPSVTGGNQPQHF.

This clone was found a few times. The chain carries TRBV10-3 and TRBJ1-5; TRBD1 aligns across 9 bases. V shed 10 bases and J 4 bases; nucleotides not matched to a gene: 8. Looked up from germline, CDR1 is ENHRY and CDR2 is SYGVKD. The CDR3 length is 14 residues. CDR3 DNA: TGTGCCACCAAGGACAGGGGTCCTAATCAGCCCCAGCATTTT. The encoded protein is CATKDRGPNQPQHF.

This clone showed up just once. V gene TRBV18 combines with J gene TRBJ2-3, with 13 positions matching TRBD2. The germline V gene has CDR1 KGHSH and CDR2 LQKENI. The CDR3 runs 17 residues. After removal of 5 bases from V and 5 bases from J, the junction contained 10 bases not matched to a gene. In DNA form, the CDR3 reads TGTGCCAGCTCATCTACGACTAGCGGGGGGCCGGGAGATACGCAGTATTTT. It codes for CASSSTTSGGPGDTQYF.

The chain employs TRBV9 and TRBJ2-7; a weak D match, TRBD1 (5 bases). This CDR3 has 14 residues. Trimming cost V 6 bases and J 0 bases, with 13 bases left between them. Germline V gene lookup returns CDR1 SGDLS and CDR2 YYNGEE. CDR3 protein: CASTKDQGSYEQYF. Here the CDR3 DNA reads TGTGCCAGCACCAAGGACCAGGGCTCCTACGAGCAGTACTTC.

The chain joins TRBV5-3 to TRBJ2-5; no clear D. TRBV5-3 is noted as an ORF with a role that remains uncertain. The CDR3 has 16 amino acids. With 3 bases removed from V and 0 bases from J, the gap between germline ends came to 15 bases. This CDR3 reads CARSSPEPTNQETQYF. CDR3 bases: TGTGCCAGAAGCTCCCCGGAGCCAACGAACCAAGAGACCCAGTACTTC.

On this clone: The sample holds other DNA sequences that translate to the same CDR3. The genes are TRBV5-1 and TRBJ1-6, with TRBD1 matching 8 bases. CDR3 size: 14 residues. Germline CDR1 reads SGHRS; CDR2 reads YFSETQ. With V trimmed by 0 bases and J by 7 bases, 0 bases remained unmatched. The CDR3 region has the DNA TGCGCCAGCAGCTTGGCAGGGGGCAATTCACCCCTCCACTTT. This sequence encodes CASSLAGGNSPLHF.

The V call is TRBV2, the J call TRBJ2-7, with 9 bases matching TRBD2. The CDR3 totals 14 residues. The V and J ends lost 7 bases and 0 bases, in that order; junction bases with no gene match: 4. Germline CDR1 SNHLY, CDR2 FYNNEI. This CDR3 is CASNPSGVSYEQYF. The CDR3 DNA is TGTGCCAGCAACCCTAGCGGGGTCTCCTACGAGCAGTACTTC.

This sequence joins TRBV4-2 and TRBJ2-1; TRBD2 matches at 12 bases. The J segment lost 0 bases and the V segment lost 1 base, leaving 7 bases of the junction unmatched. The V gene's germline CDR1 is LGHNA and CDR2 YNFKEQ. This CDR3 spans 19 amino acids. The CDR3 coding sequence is TGTGCCAGCAGCCAAGCTCGACGACTAGCGGGGGCCTCCTACAATGAGCAGTTCTTC. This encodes CASSQARRLAGASYNEQFF.

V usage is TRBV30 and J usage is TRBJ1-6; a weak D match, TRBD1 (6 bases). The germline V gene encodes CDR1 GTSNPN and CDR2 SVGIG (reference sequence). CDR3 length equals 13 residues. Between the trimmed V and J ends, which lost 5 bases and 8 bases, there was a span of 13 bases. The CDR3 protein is CAWAATGDSPLHF. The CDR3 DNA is TGTGCCTGGGCTGCGACAGGAGATTCACCCCTCCACTTT.

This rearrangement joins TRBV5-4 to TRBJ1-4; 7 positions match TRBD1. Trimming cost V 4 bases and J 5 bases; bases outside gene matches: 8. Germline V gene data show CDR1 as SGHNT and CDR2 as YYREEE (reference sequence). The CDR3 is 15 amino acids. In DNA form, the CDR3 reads TGTGCCAGCAGCACTGAGACAGGGCAGAATGAAAAACTGTTTTTT. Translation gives CASSTETGQNEKLFF.

This CDR3 reads CASSLQGPLREQYF. The DNA for the CDR3 is TGTGCCAGCAGCCTCCAGGGCCCGCTACGGGAGCAGTACTTC. The chain carries TRBV2 and TRBJ2-7; TRBD1 is a possible D gene (5 bases). Between the trimmed V and J ends, which lost 6 bases and 7 bases, there was a span of 19 bases. This CDR3 region has 14 residues. Germline CDR1 reads SNHLY; CDR2 reads FYNNEI.

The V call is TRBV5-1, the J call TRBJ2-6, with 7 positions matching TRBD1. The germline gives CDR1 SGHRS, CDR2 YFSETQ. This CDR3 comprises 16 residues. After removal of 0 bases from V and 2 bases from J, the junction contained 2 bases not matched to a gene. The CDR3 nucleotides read TGCGCCAGCAGCTTGGCGCAGGGGGCTGGGGCCAACGTCCTGACTTTC. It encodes CASSLAQGAGANVLTF.